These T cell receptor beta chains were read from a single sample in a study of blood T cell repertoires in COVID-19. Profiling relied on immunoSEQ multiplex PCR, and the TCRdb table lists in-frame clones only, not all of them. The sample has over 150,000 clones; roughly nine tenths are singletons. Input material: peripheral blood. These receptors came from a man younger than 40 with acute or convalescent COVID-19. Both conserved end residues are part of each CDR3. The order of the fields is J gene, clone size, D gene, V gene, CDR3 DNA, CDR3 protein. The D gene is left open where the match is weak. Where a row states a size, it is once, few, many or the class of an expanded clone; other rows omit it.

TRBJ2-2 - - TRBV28 TGTGCCAGCAGTTTTTGGGGAGGTACCACCGGGGAGCTGTTTTTT CASSFWGGTTGELFF
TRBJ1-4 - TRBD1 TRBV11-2 TGTGCCAGCAGTCACAGGGGTGAAAAACTGTTTTTT CASSHRGEKLFF
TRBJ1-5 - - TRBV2 TGTGCCAGCAGTGCTTGGAGTAGCAATCAGCCCCAGCATTTT CASSAWSSNQPQHF
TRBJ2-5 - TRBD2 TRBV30 TGTGCCTGGAGAATAGCGGGGGCCCAAGAGACCCAGTACTTC CAWRIAGAQETQYF
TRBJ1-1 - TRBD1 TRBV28 TGTGCCAGCAGTTTAAATTACAGGGGCACTGAAGCTTTCTTT CASSLNYRGTEAFF
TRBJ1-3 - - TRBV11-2 TGTGCCAGCAGCTTAATACACCACTCTGGAAACACCATATATTTT CASSLIHHSGNTIYF
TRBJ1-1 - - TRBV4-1 TGCGCCAGCAGCCAAACGCCTACAGCTACCATAACTGAAGCTTTCTTT CASSQTPTATITEAFF
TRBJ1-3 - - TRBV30 TGTGCCTGGAGTGTACGGGGGGCTGGAAACACCATATATTTT CAWSVRGAGNTIYF
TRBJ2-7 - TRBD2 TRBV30 TGTGCCTGGAGCGGGGGGGCCTGGGAGCAGTACTTC CAWSGGAWEQYF
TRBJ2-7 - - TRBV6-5 TGTGCCGCCTCCGGGTCTAACTACGAGCAGTACTTC CAASGSNYEQYF
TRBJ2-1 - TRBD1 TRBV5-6 TGTGCCAGCAGTTTCCTTGTAGGACAGGGTATTGGTGAGCAGTTCTTC CASSFLVGQGIGEQFF
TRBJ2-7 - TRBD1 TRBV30 TGTGCCTGTTGGCCGGGACAGGTCGGCGAGCAGTACTTC CACWPGQVGEQYF
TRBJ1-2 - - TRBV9 TGTGCCAGCAGCGCAGCTAACTATGGCTACACCTTC CASSAANYGYTF
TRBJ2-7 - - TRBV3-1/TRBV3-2 TGTGCCAGCAGCCAAAGGGGATCCTACGAGCAGTACTTC CASSQRGSYEQYF
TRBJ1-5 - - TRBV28 TGTGCCAGCAGTCAAGACCGCTTTCAGGGGCCCCAGCATTTT CASSQDRFQGPQHF
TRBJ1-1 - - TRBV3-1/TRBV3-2 TGTGCCAGCAGCCAAGGCGGTAGGACTGAAGCTTTCTTT CASSQGGRTEAFF
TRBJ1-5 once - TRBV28 TGTGCCAGCAGGGCAGGAATCGGTCAGCCCCAGCATTTT CASRAGIGQPQHF
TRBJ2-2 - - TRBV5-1 TGCGCCAGCAGCTTGGCCTTCACCGGGGAGCTGTTTTTT CASSLAFTGELFF
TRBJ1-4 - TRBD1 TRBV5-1 TGCGCCAGCAGCTTAAAGAGGGGGCCGGATGAAAAACTGTTTTTT CASSLKRGPDEKLFF
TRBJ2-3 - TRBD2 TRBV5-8 TGTGCCAGCAGCTTCCTTAGCGGGCTGGGCACAGATACGCAGTATTTT CASSFLSGLGTDTQYF
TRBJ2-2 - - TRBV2 TGTGCCAGCACCAGGGAACACACCGGGGAGCTGTTTTTT CASTREHTGELFF
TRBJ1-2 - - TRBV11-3 TGTGCCAGCATCCCCTCCGGGACAAACCTCAGATCCAACTATGGCTACACCTTC CASIPSGTNLRSNYGYTF
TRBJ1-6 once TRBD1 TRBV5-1 TGCGCCAGCAGCTTGACAGGGGTCGGATCACCCCTCCACTTT CASSLTGVGSPLHF
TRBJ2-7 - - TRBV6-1 TGTGCCAGCAGTGAGGAGGGGTTGAGGGGGCGCGCCAGGGAGTACTTC CASSEEGLRGRAREYF
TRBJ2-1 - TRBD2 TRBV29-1 TGCAGCGTTGTCGTCTTAGCGGGAGTTGTAATGAATGAGCAGTTCTTC CSVVVLAGVVMNEQFF
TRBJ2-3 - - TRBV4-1 TGCGCCAGCAGCCCATCAAATGTTCGGGACACAGATACGCAGTATTTT CASSPSNVRDTDTQYF
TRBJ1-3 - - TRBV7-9 TGTGCCAGCAGCTTAGGCAGGGTTGGAAACACCATATATTTT CASSLGRVGNTIYF
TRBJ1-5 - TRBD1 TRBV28 TGTGCCAGCAGGACAGGGGTTTATAGCAATCAGCCCCAGCATTTT CASRTGVYSNQPQHF
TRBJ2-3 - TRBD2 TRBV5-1 TGCGCCAGCAGCTCAGCGGGGGCCAGCACAGATACGCAGTATTTT CASSSAGASTDTQYF
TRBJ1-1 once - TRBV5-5 TGTGCCAGCAGCTTGGGGTTAACAGTGAACACTGAAGCTTTCTTT CASSLGLTVNTEAFF
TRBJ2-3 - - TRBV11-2 TGTGCCAGCAGCTTAGGCAGGACAGATACGCAGTATTTT CASSLGRTDTQYF
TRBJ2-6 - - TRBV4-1 TGCGCCAGCAGCCAAGACCTCCAGGGTACAAAAGTTTTCACTGGGGCCAACGTCCTGACTTTC CASSQDLQGTKVFTGANVLTF
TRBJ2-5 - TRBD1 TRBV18 TGTGCCAGCTCTACTGCCGGTGGGACAGGGCAAGAGACCCAGTACTTC CASSTAGGTGQETQYF
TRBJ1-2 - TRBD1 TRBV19 TGTGCCAGTAGTATCAGGGGGTGGCGGTACTATGGCTACACCTTC CASSIRGWRYYGYTF
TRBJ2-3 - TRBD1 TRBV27 TGTGCCAGCAGTGGAACAGGGGTAACTACGCAGTATTTT CASSGTGVTTQYF
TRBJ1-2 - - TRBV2 TGTGCCAGCAGTGAGATGATGACGGGGAAGGGCTACACCTTC CASSEMMTGKGYTF
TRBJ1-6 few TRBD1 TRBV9 TGTGCCAGCAGCCTCCGACAGGGTAATTCACCCCTCCACTTT CASSLRQGNSPLHF
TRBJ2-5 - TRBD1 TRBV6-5 TGTGCCAGCGGGACTGTACAGGGGGCCCAAGAGACCCAGTACTTC CASGTVQGAQETQYF
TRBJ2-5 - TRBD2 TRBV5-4 TGTGCCAGCAGCTCATATGGGACTAGCGGTTGGAAGACCCAGTACTTC CASSSYGTSGWKTQYF
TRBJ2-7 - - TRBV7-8 TGTGCCAGCAGCTTAGTGGAGTTGTCCTACGAGCAGTACTTC CASSLVELSYEQYF
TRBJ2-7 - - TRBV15 TGTGCCACCAGCAGGCCCAGGGGGGTGGAGAAAAACGAGCAGTACTTC CATSRPRGVEKNEQYF
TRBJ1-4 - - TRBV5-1 TGCGCCAGCAGCCCGGGAGGAGGTCTTGAAAAACTGTTTTTT CASSPGGGLEKLFF
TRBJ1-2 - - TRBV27 TGTGCCAGCAAAGTGGAGGGCCTCGGGAGTGGCTACACCTTC CASKVEGLGSGYTF
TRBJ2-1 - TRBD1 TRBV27 TGTGCCAGCAGTTCCCTCGGACAGGGCAATGAGCAGTTCTTC CASSSLGQGNEQFF
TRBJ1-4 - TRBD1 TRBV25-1 TGTGCCAGCAGTGAATATTTGGGGACAGTAGTTTTT CASSEYLGTVVF
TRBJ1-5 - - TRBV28 TGTGCCAGCAGTTTAGAAGAGGACACCTTTCGGACTCAGCCCCAGCATTTT CASSLEEDTFRTQPQHF
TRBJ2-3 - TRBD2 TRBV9 TGTGCCAGCAGCCATACACCGACTAGCGGGGGCACAGATACGCAGTATTTT CASSHTPTSGGTDTQYF
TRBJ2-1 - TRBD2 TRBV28 TGTGCCAGCAGTAGCGGGGGGAACAATGAGCAGTTCTTC CASSSGGNNEQFF
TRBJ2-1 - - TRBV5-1 TGCGCCAGCAGCTTGTCTGGTAGCGGCTCCTACAATGAGCAGTTCTTC CASSLSGSGSYNEQFF
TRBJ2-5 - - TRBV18 TGTGCCAGCTCACCGCTGCCGGGGGAGACCCAGTACTTC CASSPLPGETQYF
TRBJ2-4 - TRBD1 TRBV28 TGTGCCAGCGGACAAACAGGGGTGTGGAACATTCAGTACTTC CASGQTGVWNIQYF